Each of the 4 T cell receptor beta chains below was sequenced from the same sample in a study of T cell changes during pregnancy in multiple sclerosis (dated by TCRdb to between 2017 and 2020). Receptor amplification or capture employed the immunoSEQ multiplex PCR assay. In TCRdb, the immuneACCESS table is reduced to in-frame sequences with V and J assigned. These tables do not hold every clone; where another copy was compared, an unresolved V gene accounts for under half, and the others remain unexplained. Across this sample there are about 42,000 clones, with 88% seen only once. Together, the top ten hold 1.2% of the sample. This material consisted of CD4+ T cells from peripheral blood mononuclear cells, taken in the second trimester of pregnancy. All receptors come from a female donor with multiple sclerosis, enrolled in a pregnancy study.

V gene TRBV14 combines with J gene TRBJ2-5; D not certain. V was clipped by 0 bases and J by 4 bases, with 12 bases between them. Germline-derived CDR1 and CDR2 are SGHDN and FVKESK. The CDR3 has 15 amino acids. The CDR3 nucleotides are TGTGCCAGCAGCCAAGATGTCGAGTGGAGAGAGACCCAGTACTTC. This codes for CASSQDVEWRETQYF.

This chain links TRBV6-5 with TRBJ2-1; 7 bases are a match to TRBD2. Germline CDR1 reads MNHEY; CDR2 reads SVGAGI. The length of the CDR3 is 15 residues. The V gene end was trimmed by 7 bases and the J gene end by 0 bases; junction bases not matched to a gene: 6. CDR3 DNA sequence: TGTGCCAGCAACCCCGGGGGGAGCTCCTACAATGAGCAGTTCTTC. Protein product: CASNPGGSSYNEQFF.

In its sample, this clone ranks as medium-sized. The chain uses TRBV14 and TRBJ2-1; D is uncertain. The CDR3 extends over 14 amino acids. The ends were cut back, 1 base at V and 6 bases at J, with 10 bases in the middle. Germline-derived CDR1 and CDR2 are SGHDN and FVKESK. The CDR3 spells CASSQGSNGNEQFF. In nucleotides, the CDR3 is TGTGCCAGCAGCCAAGGAAGCAACGGCAATGAGCAGTTCTTC.

This chain connects TRBV6-6 to TRBJ2-2; TRBD2 aligns across 13 bases. The CDR3 loop spans 16 amino acids. Germline V CDR1 and CDR2: MNHNY, SVGAGI (reference sequence). The trim removed 6 bases at V and 4 bases at J, leaving 5 bases unmatched. The CDR3 here is CASSPGLAGVTGELFF. CDR3 DNA: TGTGCCAGCAGCCCCGGACTAGCGGGAGTCACCGGGGAGCTGTTTTTT.